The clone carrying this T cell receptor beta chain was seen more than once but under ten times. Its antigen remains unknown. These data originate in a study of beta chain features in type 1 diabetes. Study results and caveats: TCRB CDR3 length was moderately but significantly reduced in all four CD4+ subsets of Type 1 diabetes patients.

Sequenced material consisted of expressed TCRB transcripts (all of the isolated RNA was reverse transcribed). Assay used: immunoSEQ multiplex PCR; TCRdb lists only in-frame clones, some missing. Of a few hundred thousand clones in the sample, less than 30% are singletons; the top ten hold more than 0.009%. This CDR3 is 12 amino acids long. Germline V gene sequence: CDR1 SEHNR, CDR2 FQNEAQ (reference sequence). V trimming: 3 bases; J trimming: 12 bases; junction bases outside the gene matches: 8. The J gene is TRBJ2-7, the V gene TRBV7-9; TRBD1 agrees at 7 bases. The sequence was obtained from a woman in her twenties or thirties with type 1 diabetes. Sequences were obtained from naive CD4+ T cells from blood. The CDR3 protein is CASSLEQGMGYF. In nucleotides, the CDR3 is TGTGCCAGCAGCTTGGAACAGGGGATGGGGTACTTC.